The present TCR beta chain was sequenced within a study of siplizumab effects on memory and regulatory T cells. Every sample had some 100,000 of its TCR templates assayed. Libraries were prepared by immunoSEQ multiplex PCR; TCRdb keeps only in-frame clonotypes and omits some of them. The table has around 100,000 clones, around 90% seen once; the top ten hold around 13%. As for this clone: Its matching antigen is unknown.

CDR3 length: 15 residues. V lost 2 bases to trimming and J lost 0 bases, with 11 bases between them. Germline V gene sequence: CDR1 GTSNPN, CDR2 SVGIG (reference sequence). Study-wide results and limits: Naive-or-memory phenotypes were unassignable for roughly 80-97% of proliferating CD4+ or CD8+ clones. On average, 68.8% of mappable alloreactive CD4+ clones were Treg-derived under siplizumab, against about 29% in controls. Naive T cell populations appeared to exhibit greater diversity than memory cells and appeared to be major alloresponse contributors.

This receptor was taken from a human donor in good health. The V call is TRBV30, the J call TRBJ2-1; TRBD2 might be the D (6 bases). Sequenced material: non-Treg CD4+ T cells sorted from blood. The CDR3 spells CAWSPLGGSYNEQFF. Here the CDR3 DNA reads TGTGCCTGGAGTCCCCTGGGAGGCTCCTACAATGAGCAGTTCTTC. Combining the CDR3 with reference TRBV30 and TRBJ2-1 gives the whole variable domain SQTIHQWPATLVQPVGSPLSLECTVEGTSNPNLYWYRQAAGRGLQLLFYSVGIGQISSEVPQNLSASRPQDRQFILSSKKLLLSDSGFYLCAWSPLGGSYNEQFFGPGTRLTVL.